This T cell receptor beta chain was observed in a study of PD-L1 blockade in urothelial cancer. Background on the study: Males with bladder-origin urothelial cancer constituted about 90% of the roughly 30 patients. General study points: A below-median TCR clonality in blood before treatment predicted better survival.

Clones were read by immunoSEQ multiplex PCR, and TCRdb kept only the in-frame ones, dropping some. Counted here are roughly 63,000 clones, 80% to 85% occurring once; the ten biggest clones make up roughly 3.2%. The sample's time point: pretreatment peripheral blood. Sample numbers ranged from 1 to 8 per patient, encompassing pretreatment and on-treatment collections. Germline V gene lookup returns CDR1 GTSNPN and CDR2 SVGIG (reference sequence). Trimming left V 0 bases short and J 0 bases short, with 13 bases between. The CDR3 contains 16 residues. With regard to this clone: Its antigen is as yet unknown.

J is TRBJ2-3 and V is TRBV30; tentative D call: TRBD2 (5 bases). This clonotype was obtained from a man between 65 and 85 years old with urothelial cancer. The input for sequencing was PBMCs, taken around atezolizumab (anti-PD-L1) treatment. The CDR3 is CAWSVRASPSTDTQYF. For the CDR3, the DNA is TGTGCCTGGAGTGTGCGGGCCTCGCCTAGCACAGATACGCAGTATTTT.